This is a list of T cell receptor beta chains from one sample in a study of cytomegalovirus exposure and HLA in healthy donors. The method was immunoSEQ multiplex PCR; TCRdb's version includes in-frame clones alone and lacks a portion of them. The sample holds 160,000 or so clones; roughly 84% are singletons and the top ten take under 7.5%. Input material: PBMCs. The receptors were sampled from a man aged 45 to 65 in good health and CMV-seropositive. Both conserved end residues are part of each CDR3. The D gene is left open where the match is weak. Where a row states a size, it is once, few, many or the class of an expanded clone; other rows omit it.

D gene	clone size	V gene	J gene	CDR3 protein	CDR3 DNA
TRBD1	-	TRBV27	TRBJ2-5	CASSSTGVRETQYF	TGTGCCAGCAGTTCGACAGGGGTGCGTGAGACCCAGTACTTC
-	-	TRBV18	TRBJ1-4	CASSSRQVPIGTNEKLFF	TGTGCCAGCTCATCCCGACAGGTACCGATCGGAACTAATGAAAAACTGTTTTTT
TRBD2	-	TRBV2	TRBJ2-6	CASSEVSGSSGANVLTF	TGTGCCAGCAGTGAAGTTAGCGGGAGCTCTGGGGCCAACGTCCTGACTTTC
-	-	TRBV6-1	TRBJ1-1	CASSETGTEAFF	TGTGCCAGCAGTGAAACGGGGACTGAAGCTTTCTTT
-	-	TRBV19	TRBJ2-6	CASSISTGPVGANVLTF	TGTGCCAGTAGTATATCGACAGGTCCGGTTGGGGCCAACGTCCTGACTTTC
TRBD1	-	TRBV7-3	TRBJ1-2	CASSQGGTGLGYTF	TGTGCCAGCAGCCAGGGAGGGACAGGGCTTGGCTACACCTTC
-	once	TRBV6-5	TRBJ1-5	CASSYRDGQPQHF	TGTGCCAGCAGTTATAGAGATGGTCAGCCCCAGCATTTT
TRBD1	-	TRBV29-1	TRBJ2-1	CSSTGGTGAYNEQFF	TGCAGCTCCACGGGGGGGACAGGGGCCTACAATGAGCAGTTCTTC
TRBD1	-	TRBV5-1	TRBJ1-2	CASSLVQGARYDGYTF	TGCGCCAGCAGCTTGGTCCAGGGGGCTCGCTACGATGGCTACACCTTC
TRBD1	-	TRBV9	TRBJ1-5	CASSAGTGTHQPQHF	TGTGCCAGCAGCGCCGGGACAGGGACCCATCAGCCCCAGCATTTT
-	few	TRBV7-8	TRBJ2-5	CASSLAVVAHQETQYF	TGTGCCAGCAGCTTAGCGGTGGTAGCGCACCAAGAGACCCAGTACTTC
TRBD2	-	TRBV30	TRBJ2-3	CAQSGLAGTDTQYF	TGTGCCCAATCCGGACTAGCGGGCACAGATACGCAGTATTTT
TRBD1	-	TRBV27	TRBJ1-2	CASSSVQGAGYTF	TGTGCCAGCAGTTCTGTTCAGGGGGCCGGCTACACCTTC
TRBD1	-	TRBV2	TRBJ2-5	CASSPGTGRETQYF	TGTGCCAGCAGTCCCGGGACAGGGAGGGAGACCCAGTACTTC
-	-	TRBV10-1	TRBJ1-5	CASSLSGNQPQHF	TGCGCCAGCAGCCTATCAGGGAATCAGCCCCAGCATTTT
TRBD1	-	TRBV19	TRBJ1-2	CASSNEPGQIPPNYGYTF	TGTGCCAGTAGCAATGAACCGGGACAGATTCCGCCTAACTATGGCTACACCTTC
-	once	TRBV19	TRBJ1-5	CASTRRTDYSNQPQHF	TGTGCCAGTACCCGCCGAACAGATTATAGCAATCAGCCCCAGCATTTT
-	-	TRBV5-1	TRBJ2-7	CASRAIGAGFYF	TGCGCCAGCAGGGCCATAGGAGCGGGCTTCTACTTC
-	-	TRBV6-1	TRBJ2-7	CASRTGAYEQYF	TGTGCCAGCAGGACAGGCGCGTACGAGCAGTACTTC
TRBD2	-	TRBV7-9	TRBJ2-3	CASSLTSGARDTQYF	TGTGCCAGCAGCTTGACTAGCGGGGCGAGAGATACGCAGTATTTT
TRBD2	-	TRBV2	TRBJ2-5	CASSEGLAGGETQYF	TGTGCCAGCAGTGAAGGACTAGCGGGGGGAGAGACCCAGTACTTC
TRBD1	-	TRBV20-1	TRBJ1-3	CRGQRGNTIYF	TGCAGGGGACAGAGAGGAAACACCATATATTTT
TRBD1	few	TRBV5-1	TRBJ1-1	CASSRMGQLNTEAFF	TGCGCCAGCAGCCGAATGGGACAGTTGAACACTGAAGCTTTCTTT
TRBD1	once	TRBV6-1	TRBJ2-1	CASSDGQGAVYNEQFF	TGTGCCAGCAGTGACGGACAGGGGGCTGTTTACAATGAGCAGTTCTTC